Shown below are 7 T cell receptor beta chains from a single sample sequenced in a study of breast tumors, draining lymph nodes, adjacent tissues. TCRdb reprocessed the multiplex PCR reads with MiXCR, giving one entry per CDR3 protein. The sample lists about 21,000 distinct CDR3 sequences; roughly 40% were seen once. The specimen was breast tumor tissue. Source of these receptors: a female donor with breast cancer. Some clones in this sample may be carry-over from other donors' samples.

This clonotype is termed medium-sized. The rearrangement uses TRBV5-1 and TRBJ1-6; 7 bases line up with TRBD1. The germline V gene encodes CDR1 SGHRS and CDR2 YFSETQ. Trimming took 5 bases from V and 6 from J; bases not matched to a gene: 5. The CDR3 has 14 residues. The CDR3 coding sequence is TGCGCCAGCAGGGAAACAGGGGCTAATTCACCCCTCCACTTT. It encodes CASRETGANSPLHF.

The J gene is TRBJ2-3, the V gene TRBV4-2, with 15 bases identical to TRBD2. J gave up 0 bases and V 3 bases, and 7 bases lay outside the gene matches. The CDR3 sequence is 19 residues long. CDR1 is LGHNA and CDR2 is YNFKEQ in the germline V gene. DNA for the CDR3: TGTGCCAGCAGCCACATCGGACTAGCGGGAGGGCAAAGCACAGATACGCAGTATTTT. It encodes CASSHIGLAGGQSTDTQYF.

The chain recombines TRBV15 with TRBJ2-3; the match to TRBD2 covers 9 bases. This CDR3 spans 17 amino acids. Losses at the gene ends were 0 bases for V and 3 bases for J; bases not matched to a gene: 7. Looked up from germline, CDR1 is LNHNV and CDR2 is YYDKDF (reference sequence). The CDR3 spells CATSRDVASGETDTQYF. As DNA, the CDR3 is TGTGCCACCAGCAGAGATGTGGCTAGCGGGGAGACAGATACGCAGTATTTT.

This clonotype came up once. CDR3 amino acids: CSVGGTTTNTGELFF. The CDR3 coding sequence is TGCAGCGTTGGGGGGACCACGACGAACACCGGGGAGCTGTTTTTT. The rearrangement uses TRBV29-1 and TRBJ2-2, with D perhaps given as TRBD1 or TRBD2 (5 bases each). The CDR3 has 15 residues. V was pared by 4 bases and J by 0 bases, with 12 bases between. CDR1 SQVTM and CDR2 ANQGSEA come from the germline V gene.

This clonotype was counted many times. The chain couples TRBV2 to TRBJ1-2; D not certain. V lost 8 bases and J lost 4, with 11 bases in between. The CDR3 is made up of 12 amino acids. CDR1 is SNHLY, CDR2 FYNNEI, per germline. The CDR3: CASDTTPYGYTF. CDR3 coding DNA: TGTGCCAGCGATACCACCCCCTATGGCTACACCTTC.

This clonotype was detected a few times. The V and J genes are TRBV6-2 or TRBV6-3 and TRBJ2-2, with unresolved D. The CDR3 sequence is 15 residues long. The V end was cut by 0 bases, the J end by 2 bases, with 7 bases between. Per the germline V gene, CDR1 is MNHEY and CDR2 is SVGEGT. The CDR3 DNA sequence: TGTGCCAGCAGTTACTCACCGGTTAACACCGGGGAGCTGTTTTTT. Translating gives CASSYSPVNTGELFF.

This clonotype was counted many times. This chain joins TRBV29-1 and TRBJ2-7; the D call may be TRBD1 or TRBD2 (5 bases each). CDR1 and CDR2 from the germline V gene are SQVTM and ANQGSEA. Trimming took off 2 bases at V and 3 bases at J, with 14 bases between the two ends. This CDR3 contains 14 residues. The CDR3 loop reads CSVEIRGKSYEQYF. For the CDR3, the DNA is TGCAGCGTTGAAATCCGGGGCAAGAGCTACGAGCAGTACTTC.